The 14 T cell receptor beta chains reported below all come from one sample, sequenced in a study of cytomegalovirus exposure and HLA in healthy donors. The primer mix had 60 Vbeta and 13 Jbeta primers. The data were produced by immunoSEQ multiplex PCR, yet TCRdb's version contains in-frame clones alone and is incomplete. The data show approximately 150,000 clones, with roughly 79% seen just once and approximately 4.4% held by the top ten. Sequenced: PBMCs. The receptor set was obtained from a woman in her late teens or twenties in good health and CMV-seropositive.

V is TRBV15 and J is TRBJ2-7; 7 nucleotides match TRBD1. Germline assignment: CDR1 LNHNV and CDR2 YYDKDF (reference sequence). This CDR3 has 16 amino acids. V lost 0 bases and J lost 0; bases outside the gene matches: 5. Here the CDR3 reads CATSRDRDSRSYEQYF. As DNA, the CDR3 is TGTGCCACCAGCAGAGATAGGGACAGCCGCTCCTACGAGCAGTACTTC.

This chain connects TRBV4-1 to TRBJ1-4, with D tentatively TRBD1 (6 bases). Trimming left V 2 bases short and J 4 bases short, with 11 bases between. CDR3 length: 15 amino acids. Germline V gene data show CDR1 as MGHRA and CDR2 as YSYEKL. CDR3 sequence reads: CASSQRTAVNEKLFF. In DNA, the CDR3 is TGCGCCAGCAGCCAACGGACAGCTGTTAATGAAAAACTGTTTTTT.

As to this clone: Other DNA sequences of this sample code for an identical CDR3. The chain couples TRBV27 to TRBJ1-5; no clear D. This CDR3 region has 12 residues. Germline V lookup: CDR1 MNHEY, CDR2 SMNVEV (reference sequence). The V end lost 4 bases, the J end lost 7 bases, and 8 bases lay between the germline ends. The CDR3 loop is CASSSAGQPQHF. The CDR3 region has the DNA TGTGCCAGCAGTTCGGCGGGACAGCCCCAGCATTTT.

This clone has just one count. The chain has TRBV5-4 and TRBJ2-5, with 7 bases that match TRBD1. V shed 4 bases, J shed 0 bases, and the junction held 6 bases outside the gene matches. The CDR3 covers 15 residues. From germline, CDR1 is SGHNT and CDR2 YYREEE (reference sequence). The CDR3 loop reads CASSHRTGDQETQYF. The CDR3 nucleotides are TGTGCCAGCAGCCACAGAACAGGGGACCAAGAGACCCAGTACTTC.

The chain is built from TRBV6-1 and TRBJ2-3; tentatively, D is TRBD2 (7 bases). CDR3 size: 20 residues. CDR1 MNHNS and CDR2 SASEGT come from the germline V gene. Trimming took 2 bases from V and 0 from J, leaving 24 bases between them. CDR3 bases: TGTGCCAGCAGTGAAACCCAAGGGGGGGGATTTTCCACTAGCACAGATACGCAGTATTTT. This sequence encodes CASSETQGGGFSTSTDTQYF.

This chain joins TRBV20-1 and TRBJ1-1; D unresolved. Per the germline V gene, CDR1 is DFQATT and CDR2 is SNEGSKA (reference sequence). The CDR3 runs to 11 residues. The V gene lost 0 bases and the J gene lost 8 bases, with 7 bases spanning the gap. The CDR3 nucleotides are TGCAGTGCTAGAGATTGGGCCGAAGCTTTCTTT. This sequence encodes CSARDWAEAFF.

The gene calls are TRBV30 and TRBJ1-2; weak D call: TRBD1 (5 bases). Trimming removed 4 bases from V and 10 bases from J, with 28 bases in between. The CDR3 spans 16 residues. From germline, CDR1 is GTSNPN and CDR2 SVGIG (reference sequence). CDR3 amino acids: CAWKWLGAKLVLSYTF. CDR3 in DNA: TGTGCCTGGAAATGGTTAGGGGCGAAGTTGGTATTATCCTACACCTTC. The variable domain in full, with the rest retrieved from reference TRBV30 and TRBJ1-2, is SQTIHQWPATLVQPVGSPLSLECTVEGTSNPNLYWYRQAAGRGLQLLFYSVGIGQISSEVPQNLSASRPQDRQFILSSKKLLLSDSGFYLCAWKWLGAKLVLSYTFGSGTRLTVV.

The V and J genes are TRBV19 and TRBJ2-7, with D unresolved. The CDR3 runs 13 residues. V lost 5 bases, J lost 1 base, and 9 bases lay in between. CDR1 and CDR2 from the germline V gene are LNHDA and SQIVND (reference sequence). In DNA form, the CDR3 reads TGTGCCAGTAGTCTCACAGTATCCTACGAGCAGTACTTC. Protein sequence: CASSLTVSYEQYF.

The chain couples TRBV7-2 to TRBJ2-7; D not certain. Trimming left V 7 bases short and J 1 base short, with 26 bases between. This CDR3 comprises 18 residues. In germline, CDR1 is SGHTA, CDR2 FQGNSA. The CDR3 sequence: CASTHATSTTLPSYEQYF. The CDR3 region has the DNA TGTGCCAGCACCCATGCCACCTCGACAACTCTACCGTCCTACGAGCAGTACTTC.

This rearrangement joins TRBV4-2 to TRBJ2-3, with D possibly TRBD1 on 6 matching bases. This CDR3 is 16 amino acids long. Germline V gives CDR1 LGHNA, CDR2 YNFKEQ. V was cut by 5 bases and J by 0 bases, with 15 bases left in between. The DNA of the CDR3 is TGTGCCAGCAGCTCCCACAGGGAAACTAGCACAGATACGCAGTATTTT. It yields the protein CASSSHRETSTDTQYF.

This chain connects TRBV6-4 to TRBJ1-4; D gene unclear. The V end lost 10 bases, the J end lost 10 bases, and 25 bases lay between the germline ends. This CDR3 is built from 15 residues. CDR1 and CDR2 (germline): MRHNA, SNTAGT. CDR3 residues: CATHSYSISIGKLFF. The CDR3 DNA follows: TGTGCCACCCACTCATACAGTATTAGTATTGGAAAACTGTTTTTT.

The genes are TRBV30 and TRBJ2-7; TRBD2 matches at 8 bases. The germline V gene has CDR1 GTSNPN and CDR2 SVGIG (reference sequence). The length of the CDR3 is 12 residues. After removal of 1 base from V and 7 bases from J, the junction contained 3 bases not matched to a gene. CDR3 in DNA: TGTGCCTGGAGTGCGGGAGGGGATGAGCAGTACTTC. Translated: CAWSAGGDEQYF.

The chain is built from TRBV7-3 and TRBJ1-6; the D is unclear. The CDR3 loop spans 15 amino acids. Trimming stripped 5 bases from V and 5 bases from J, with 13 bases between. Germline values: CDR1 SGHTA, CDR2 FQGTGA. The CDR3 protein is CASSPSPGNNSPLHF. The CDR3 DNA is TGTGCCAGCAGCCCCAGCCCCGGGAATAATTCACCCCTCCACTTT.

The genes are TRBV7-9 and TRBJ2-5; D perhaps matches TRBD2 (6 bases). Germline loops: CDR1 SEHNR, CDR2 FQNEAQ (reference sequence). Between the trimmed V and J ends, which lost 1 base and 5 bases, there was a span of 11 bases. This CDR3 contains 14 residues. The DNA for the CDR3 is TGTGCCAGCAGCTTAGTTTCGGGGAGGGAGACCCAGTACTTC. It yields the protein CASSLVSGRETQYF. Looking up the rest from reference TRBV7-9 and TRBJ2-5 gives the full variable domain: DTGVSQNPRHKITKRGQNVTFRCDPISEHNRLYWYRQTLGQGPEFLTYFQNEAQLEKSRLLSDRFSAERPKGSFSTLEIQRTEQGDSAMYLCASSLVSGRETQYFGPGTRLLVL.